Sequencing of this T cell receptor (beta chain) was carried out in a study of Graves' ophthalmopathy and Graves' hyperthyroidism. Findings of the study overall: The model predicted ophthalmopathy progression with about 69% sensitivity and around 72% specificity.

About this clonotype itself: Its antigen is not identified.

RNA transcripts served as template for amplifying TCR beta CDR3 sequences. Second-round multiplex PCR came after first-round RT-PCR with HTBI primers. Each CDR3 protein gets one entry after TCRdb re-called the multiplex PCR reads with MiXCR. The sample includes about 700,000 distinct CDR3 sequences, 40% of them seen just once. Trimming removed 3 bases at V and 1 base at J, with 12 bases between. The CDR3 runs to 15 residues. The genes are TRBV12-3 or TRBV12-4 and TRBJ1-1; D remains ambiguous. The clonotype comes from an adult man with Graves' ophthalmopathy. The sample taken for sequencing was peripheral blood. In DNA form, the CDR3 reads TGTGCCAGCAGTTTCGAGGGCGCGTCGAACACTGAAGCTTTCTTT. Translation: CASSFEGASNTEAFF.